This T cell receptor (beta chain) is from a study of T cells in Graves' hyperthyroidism and ophthalmopathy. This CDR3 has 17 amino acids. Germline CDR1 and CDR2: SQVTM and ANQGSEA. The trim removed 6 bases at V and 6 bases at J, leaving 13 bases unmatched. This clonotype has at least ten counts. What was amplified from RNA transcripts were TCR beta CDR3 regions. The HTBI set primed first-round TCR CDR3 RT-PCR. TCRdb ran MiXCR on the multiplex PCR reads and lists one entry per CDR3 protein. Here the sample spans 200,000 to 250,000 distinct CDR3 sequences, over 15% being singletons. The rearrangement joins TRBV29-1 to TRBJ2-1, with TRBD2 identical over 14 bases. The material sequenced was blood. The clonotype comes from a young woman with Graves' ophthalmopathy. The CDR3 loop reads CSVCLIGTSGSPNEQFF. CDR3 in DNA: TGCAGCGTCTGTTTGATCGGGACTAGCGGGAGTCCCAATGAGCAGTTCTTC.